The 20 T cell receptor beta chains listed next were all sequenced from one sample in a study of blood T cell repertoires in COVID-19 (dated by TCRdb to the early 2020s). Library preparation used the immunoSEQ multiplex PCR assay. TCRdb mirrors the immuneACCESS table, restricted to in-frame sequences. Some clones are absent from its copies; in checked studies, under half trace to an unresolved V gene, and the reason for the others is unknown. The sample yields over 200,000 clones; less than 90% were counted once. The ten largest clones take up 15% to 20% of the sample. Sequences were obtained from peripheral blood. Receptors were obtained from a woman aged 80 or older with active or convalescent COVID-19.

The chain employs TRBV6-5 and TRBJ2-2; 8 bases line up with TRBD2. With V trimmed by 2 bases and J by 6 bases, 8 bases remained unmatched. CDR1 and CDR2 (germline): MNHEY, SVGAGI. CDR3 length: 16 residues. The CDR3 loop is CASSYRRSRGAGELFF. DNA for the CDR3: TGTGCCAGCAGTTACCGTCGATCGCGGGGGGCCGGGGAGCTGTTTTTT.

The CDR3 DNA reads as TGTGCCAGCAGTTACGAGAGCGGGGGACTTAGCAATGAGCAGTTCTTC. This encodes CASSYESGGLSNEQFF. This chain connects TRBV6-2 or TRBV6-3 to TRBJ2-1, with 8 bases matching TRBD2. The V segment lost 2 bases and the J segment 6 bases; nucleotides outside the gene matches: 9. The CDR3 contains 16 residues. CDR1 and CDR2 (germline): MNHEY, SVGEGT.

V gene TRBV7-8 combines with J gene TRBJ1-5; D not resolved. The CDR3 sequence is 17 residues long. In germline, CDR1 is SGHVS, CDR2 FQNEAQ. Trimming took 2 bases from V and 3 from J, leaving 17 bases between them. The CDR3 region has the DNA TGTGCCAGCAGCTTAACTACACATGTAATTCCCAATCAGCCCCAGCATTTT. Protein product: CASSLTTHVIPNQPQHF.

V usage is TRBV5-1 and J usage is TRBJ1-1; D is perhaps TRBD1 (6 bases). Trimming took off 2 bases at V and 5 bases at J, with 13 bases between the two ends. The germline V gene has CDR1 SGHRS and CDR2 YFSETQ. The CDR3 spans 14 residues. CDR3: CASSFQTGLTEAFF. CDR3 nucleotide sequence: TGCGCCAGCAGCTTCCAAACAGGGTTAACTGAAGCTTTCTTT.

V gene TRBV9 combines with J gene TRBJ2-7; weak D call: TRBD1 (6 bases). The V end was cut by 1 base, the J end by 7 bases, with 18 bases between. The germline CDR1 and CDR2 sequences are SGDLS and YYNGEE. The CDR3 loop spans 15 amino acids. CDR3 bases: TGTGCCAGCAGCGTACTCGGGACACAGGGTGGGGAGCAGTACTTC. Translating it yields CASSVLGTQGGEQYF.

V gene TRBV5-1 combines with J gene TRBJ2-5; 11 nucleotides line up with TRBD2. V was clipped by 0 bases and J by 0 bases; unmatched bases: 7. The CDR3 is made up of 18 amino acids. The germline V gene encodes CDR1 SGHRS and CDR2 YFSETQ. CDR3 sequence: CASSLGLAGGAYQETQYF. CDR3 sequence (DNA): TGCGCCAGCAGCTTGGGTCTAGCGGGGGGAGCGTACCAAGAGACCCAGTACTTC.

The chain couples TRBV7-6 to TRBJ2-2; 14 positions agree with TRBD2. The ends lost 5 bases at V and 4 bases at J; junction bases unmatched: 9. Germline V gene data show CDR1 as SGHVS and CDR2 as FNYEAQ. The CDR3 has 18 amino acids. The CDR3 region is CASSPLGTSGSGTGELFF. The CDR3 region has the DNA TGTGCCAGCAGCCCCCTCGGGACTAGCGGGAGTGGCACCGGGGAGCTGTTTTTT. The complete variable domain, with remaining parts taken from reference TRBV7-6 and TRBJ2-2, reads GAGVSQSPRYKVTKRGQDVALRCDPISGHVSLYWYRQALGQGPEFLTYFNYEAQQDKSGLPNDRFSAERPEGSISTLTIQRTEQRDSAMYRCASSPLGTSGSGTGELFFGEGSRLTVL.

The CDR3 here is CASSLVSPQETQYF. CDR3 bases: TGTGCCAGCAGCTTAGTTAGCCCCCAAGAGACCCAGTACTTC. The V call is TRBV7-9, the J call TRBJ2-5; D gene unclear. The length of the CDR3 is 14 residues. V was trimmed by 1 base and J by 1 base, leaving 7 bases between them. Germline V lookup: CDR1 SEHNR, CDR2 FQNEAQ (reference sequence).

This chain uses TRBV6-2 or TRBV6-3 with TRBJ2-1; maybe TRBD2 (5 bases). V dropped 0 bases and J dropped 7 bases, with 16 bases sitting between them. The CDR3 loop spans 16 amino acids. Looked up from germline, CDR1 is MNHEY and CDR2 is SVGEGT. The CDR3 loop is CASSYSRELITNEQFF. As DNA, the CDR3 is TGTGCCAGCAGTTACTCCCGGGAATTAATTACAAATGAGCAGTTCTTC.

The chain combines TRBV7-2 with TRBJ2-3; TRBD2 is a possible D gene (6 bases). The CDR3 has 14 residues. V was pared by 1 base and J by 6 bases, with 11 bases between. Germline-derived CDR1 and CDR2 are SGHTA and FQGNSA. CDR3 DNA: TGTGCCAGCAGCTTAGTAGTAGGAGGGGATACGCAGTATTTT. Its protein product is CASSLVVGGDTQYF.

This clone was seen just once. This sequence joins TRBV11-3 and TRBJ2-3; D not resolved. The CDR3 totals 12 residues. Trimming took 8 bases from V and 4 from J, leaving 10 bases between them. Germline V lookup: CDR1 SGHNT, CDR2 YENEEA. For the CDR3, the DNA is TGTGCCAGCTGCCGAGGCGCAGATACGCAGTATTTT. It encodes CASCRGADTQYF.

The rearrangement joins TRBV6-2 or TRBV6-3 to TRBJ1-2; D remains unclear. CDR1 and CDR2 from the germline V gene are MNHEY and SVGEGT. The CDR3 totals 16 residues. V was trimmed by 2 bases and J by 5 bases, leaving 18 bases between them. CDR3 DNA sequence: TGTGCCAGCAGTTACCCCCAGGCCAGATCGGGGTATGGCTACACCTTC. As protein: CASSYPQARSGYGYTF.

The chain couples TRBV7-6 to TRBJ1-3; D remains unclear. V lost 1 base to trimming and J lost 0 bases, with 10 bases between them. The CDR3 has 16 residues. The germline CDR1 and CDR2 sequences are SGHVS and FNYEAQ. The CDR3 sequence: CASSLDPGLSGNTIYF. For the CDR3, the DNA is TGTGCCAGCAGCTTAGACCCAGGACTCTCTGGAAACACCATATATTTT.

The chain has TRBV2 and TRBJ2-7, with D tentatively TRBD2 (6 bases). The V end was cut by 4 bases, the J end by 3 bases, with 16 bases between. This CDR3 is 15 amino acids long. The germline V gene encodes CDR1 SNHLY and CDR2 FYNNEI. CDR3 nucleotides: TGTGCCAGCAGTGGGGATAGCGGAGCTTTCTACGAGCAGTACTTC. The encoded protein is CASSGDSGAFYEQYF.

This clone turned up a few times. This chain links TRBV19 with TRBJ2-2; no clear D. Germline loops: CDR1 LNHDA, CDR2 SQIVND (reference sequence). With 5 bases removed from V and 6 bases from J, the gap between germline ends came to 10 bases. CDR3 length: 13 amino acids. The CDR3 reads CASSASHPGELFF. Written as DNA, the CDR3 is TGTGCCAGTAGTGCAAGCCATCCCGGGGAGCTGTTTTTT.

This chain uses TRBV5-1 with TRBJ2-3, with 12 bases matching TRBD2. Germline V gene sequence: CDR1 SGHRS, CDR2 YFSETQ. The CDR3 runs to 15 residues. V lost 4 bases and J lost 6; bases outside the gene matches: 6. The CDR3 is CASSPRTSGIDTQYF. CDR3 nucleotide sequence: TGCGCCAGCAGCCCAAGGACTAGCGGGATCGATACGCAGTATTTT.

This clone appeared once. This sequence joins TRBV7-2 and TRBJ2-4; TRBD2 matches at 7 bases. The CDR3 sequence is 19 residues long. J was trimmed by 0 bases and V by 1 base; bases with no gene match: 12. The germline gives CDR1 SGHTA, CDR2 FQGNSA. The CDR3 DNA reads TGTGCCAGCAGCTTAGATGGGCTAGCGGCCCAATCAGCCAAAAACATTCAGTACTTC. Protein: CASSLDGLAAQSAKNIQYF.

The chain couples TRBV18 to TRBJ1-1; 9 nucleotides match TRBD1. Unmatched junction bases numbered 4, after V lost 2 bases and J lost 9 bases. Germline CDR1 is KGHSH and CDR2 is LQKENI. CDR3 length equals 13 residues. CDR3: CASSPEGQGKAFF. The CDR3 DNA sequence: TGTGCCAGCTCACCAGAGGGACAGGGCAAAGCTTTCTTT.

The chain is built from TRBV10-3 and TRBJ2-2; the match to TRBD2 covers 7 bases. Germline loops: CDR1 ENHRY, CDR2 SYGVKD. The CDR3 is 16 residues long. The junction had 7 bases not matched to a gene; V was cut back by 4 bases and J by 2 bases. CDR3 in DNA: TGTGCCATCAGTGGAAGCGGGACTATCAACACCGGGGAGCTGTTTTTT. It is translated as CAISGSGTINTGELFF.

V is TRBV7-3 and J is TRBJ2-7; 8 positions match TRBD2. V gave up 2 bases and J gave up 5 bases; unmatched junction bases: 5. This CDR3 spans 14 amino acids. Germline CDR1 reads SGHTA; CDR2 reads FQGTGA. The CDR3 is CASSLGGRQHEQYF. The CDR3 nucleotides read TGTGCCAGCAGCTTAGGCGGGAGGCAACACGAGCAGTACTTC. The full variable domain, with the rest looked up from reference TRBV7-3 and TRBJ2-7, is GAGVSQTPSNKVTEKGKYVELRCDPISGHTALYWYRQSLGQGPEFLIYFQGTGAADDSGLPNDRFFAVRPEGSVSTLKIQRTERGDSAVYLCASSLGGRQHEQYFGPGTRLTVT.